These T cell receptor beta chains were read from a single sample in a study of cytomegalovirus exposure and HLA in healthy donors. Using immunoSEQ multiplex PCR, the repertoire was profiled, and TCRdb retains in-frame clones only, with some absent. The sample holds roughly 120,000 clones; over 60% are singletons and the top ten take around 3.5%. Sequenced sample: PBMCs. The source is a human donor in good health. Both conserved end residues are part of each CDR3. Fields, in order: V gene, CDR3 protein.

v_gene: TRBV5-1; CDR3aa: CASRGTELFSGNTIYF
v_gene: TRBV5-4; CDR3aa: CASSLAGIYEQYF
v_gene: TRBV27; CDR3aa: CASRVTFTTYEQYF
v_gene: TRBV6-5; CDR3aa: CASSYSTRPNTEAFF
v_gene: TRBV7-9; CDR3aa: CSSSRRGTSPPEQFF
v_gene: TRBV7-2; CDR3aa: CASIPSGLVYGANVLTF
v_gene: TRBV4-1; CDR3aa: CASSPGGRAGGQETQYF
v_gene: TRBV2; CDR3aa: CASRGTGGKEQFF
v_gene: TRBV5-1; CDR3aa: CASSSGQGAASYEQYF
v_gene: TRBV11-2; CDR3aa: CASSLAAGLLYEQYF
v_gene: TRBV28; CDR3aa: CASSLLNYEQYF
v_gene: TRBV9; CDR3aa: CASSRSGHNKETQYF
v_gene: TRBV6-6; CDR3aa: CASSATGEVGELFF
v_gene: TRBV5-1; CDR3aa: CASSLGDRDLGETQYF
v_gene: TRBV30; CDR3aa: CAWSLGGETQYF
v_gene: TRBV6-7; CDR3aa: CASRWLINQPQHF